One sample yielded the 7 T cell receptor beta chains listed below, sequenced in a study of beta chain features in type 1 diabetes. Expressed TCRB transcripts were sequenced after all isolated RNA was converted to cDNA. The protocol was immunoSEQ multiplex PCR, while the TCRdb copy is restricted to in-frame clones and leaves out a portion. The sample carries roughly 250,000 clones, about 71% recorded once. The specimen sequenced was naive CD4+ T cells from blood. Source of these receptors: a man aged 30-40 years in good health.

The chain links TRBV11-2 to TRBJ2-1, with D perhaps TRBD1 (6 bases). The CDR3 runs 15 residues. Per the germline V gene, CDR1 is SGHAT and CDR2 is FQNNGV. Trimming cost V 1 base and J 5 bases, with 12 bases left between them. CDR3: CASSLGSRGNNEQFF. The DNA of the CDR3 is TGTGCCAGCAGCTTAGGGAGCAGGGGCAACAATGAGCAGTTCTTC.

The count of this clone is one. The chain is built from TRBV30 and TRBJ1-1; D gene unclear. The ends were cut back, 4 bases at V and 3 bases at J, with 9 bases in the middle. Germline CDR1 is GTSNPN and CDR2 is SVGIG (reference sequence). This CDR3 spans 12 amino acids. The CDR3 nucleotides are TGTGCCTGGAACGGCGGGGACACTGAAGCTTTCTTT. This encodes CAWNGGDTEAFF. Combining the CDR3 with reference TRBV30 and TRBJ1-1 gives the whole variable domain SQTIHQWPATLVQPVGSPLSLECTVEGTSNPNLYWYRQAAGRGLQLLFYSVGIGQISSEVPQNLSASRPQDRQFILSSKKLLLSDSGFYLCAWNGGDTEAFFGQGTRLTVV.

The chain recombines TRBV12-5 with TRBJ2-7; no definite D call. The CDR3 totals 14 residues. Trimming took 4 bases from V and 5 from J, leaving 15 bases between them. Germline CDR1 LGHNT, CDR2 FRNRAP. CDR3: CASGSPLGRNEQYF. The CDR3 DNA reads TGTGCTAGTGGTTCCCCCCTGGGTAGGAACGAGCAGTACTTC.

This chain's CDR3 is CASSLERLDEQFF. Written as DNA, the CDR3 is TGTGCCAGCAGCTTGGAACGGTTGGATGAGCAGTTCTTC. J is TRBJ2-1 and V is TRBV5-6; D is uncertain. Germline V gene lookup returns CDR1 SGHDT and CDR2 YYEEEE. Trimming stripped 0 bases from V and 8 bases from J, with 9 bases between. The CDR3 is 13 residues long.

This clone was detected only a few times. V is TRBV30 and J is TRBJ2-3; D not resolved. CDR1 and CDR2 from the germline V gene are GTSNPN and SVGIG (reference sequence). CDR3 length: 14 residues. V was trimmed by 0 bases and J by 5 bases, leaving 12 bases between them. The CDR3 bases are TGTGCCTGGAGTGTCGTGGGGATGGGAGATACGCAGTATTTT. This sequence encodes CAWSVVGMGDTQYF.

The chain has TRBV30 and TRBJ1-5; D unclear. V was clipped by 3 bases and J by 2 bases, with 14 bases between them. CDR3 length equals 15 residues. Germline-derived CDR1 and CDR2 are GTSNPN and SVGIG (reference sequence). CDR3 sequence: CAWSRPPGRNQPQHF. CDR3 bases: TGTGCCTGGAGCAGACCGCCCGGACGCAATCAGCCCCAGCATTTT.

This clone was observed a few times. The chain is built from TRBV30 and TRBJ2-5; 8 bases agree with TRBD2. In germline, CDR1 is GTSNPN, CDR2 SVGIG (reference sequence). V was clipped by 2 bases and J by 3 bases; unmatched bases: 17. The CDR3 has 18 residues. The CDR3 here is CAWSSDRTSRRLEETQYF. The CDR3 DNA reads as TGTGCCTGGAGTTCTGATAGGACTAGCCGACGCCTCGAAGAGACCCAGTACTTC.